This T cell receptor (beta chain) comes out of a study of blood T cell repertoires in COVID-19. Study-wide background: The samples span acute and convalescent COVID-19 from the United States, Italy and Spain.

Original processing methods: Cell counts per sample came from amplifying reference gene primers. The table came from immunoSEQ multiplex PCR; TCRdb's copy has only in-frame clones and leaves some out. The V and J calls and the clone size are those of that table, but D and trimming were determined from the DNA. The sample holds 200,000 to 250,000 clones, less than 90% seen once. The participants were between about 18 and 95 years old and came from 24 US areas. Recovered participants had two consecutive negative NP/OP PCR tests, healthcare professional clearance, or symptom resolution. The count of this clone is one. The CDR3 spans 14 residues. The ends lost 4 bases at V and 4 bases at J; junction bases unmatched: 5. Per germline, CDR1 SGHRS and CDR2 YFSETQ.

What was sequenced was PBMCs or T cells enriched from blood (not recorded which). This receptor was identified in a woman aged 35 to 49 who had recovered from COVID-19. This chain links TRBV5-1 with TRBJ2-3, with 8 bases matching TRBD1. DNA for the CDR3: TGCGCCAGCAGCGGACAGGGTGCAGCAGATACGCAGTATTTT. The encoded protein is CASSGQGAADTQYF.